This T cell receptor beta chain was identified in a study of blood T cells in healthy people across ages. Study-level results: Donor CMV infection status was unknown, possibly confounding age-related changes in expanded clonotypes.

The CDR3 consists of 14 residues. Next came a second PCR, run for roughly 7 to 12 cycles, which used a sample-barcoded 5' primer along with a J-beta primer mix. TCRdb passed the 5' RACE reads through MiXCR, listing each CDR3 protein once. The profile shows about 560,000 distinct CDR3 sequences, over 25% of them singletons. This clonotype was recorded a few times. Its target is not known. This sample also belongs to another study, concerning T cells of mothers and their children.

Material: blood. This TCR came from a boy younger than 10 in good health. J is TRBJ1-1 and V is TRBV21-1. TRBV21-1 has pseudogene status. CDR3: CASSRGLPNTEAFF. CDR3 in DNA: TGTGCCAGCAGCAGGGGACTGCCGAACACTGAAGCTTTCTTT.